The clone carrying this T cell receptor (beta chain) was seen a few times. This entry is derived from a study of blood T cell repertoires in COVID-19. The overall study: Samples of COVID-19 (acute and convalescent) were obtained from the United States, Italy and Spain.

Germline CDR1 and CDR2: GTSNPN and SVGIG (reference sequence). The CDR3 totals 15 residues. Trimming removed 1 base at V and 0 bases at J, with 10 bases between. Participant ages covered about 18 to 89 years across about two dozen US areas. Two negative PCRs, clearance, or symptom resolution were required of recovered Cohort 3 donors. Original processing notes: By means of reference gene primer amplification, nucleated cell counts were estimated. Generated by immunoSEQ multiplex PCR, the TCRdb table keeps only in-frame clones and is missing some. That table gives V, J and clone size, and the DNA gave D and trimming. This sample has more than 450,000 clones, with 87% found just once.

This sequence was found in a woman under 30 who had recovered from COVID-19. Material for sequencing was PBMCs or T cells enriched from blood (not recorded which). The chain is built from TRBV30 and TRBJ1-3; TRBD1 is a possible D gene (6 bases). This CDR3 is CAWSGTESSGNTIYF. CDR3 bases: TGTGCCTGGAGTGGGACAGAATCCTCTGGAAACACCATATATTTT.